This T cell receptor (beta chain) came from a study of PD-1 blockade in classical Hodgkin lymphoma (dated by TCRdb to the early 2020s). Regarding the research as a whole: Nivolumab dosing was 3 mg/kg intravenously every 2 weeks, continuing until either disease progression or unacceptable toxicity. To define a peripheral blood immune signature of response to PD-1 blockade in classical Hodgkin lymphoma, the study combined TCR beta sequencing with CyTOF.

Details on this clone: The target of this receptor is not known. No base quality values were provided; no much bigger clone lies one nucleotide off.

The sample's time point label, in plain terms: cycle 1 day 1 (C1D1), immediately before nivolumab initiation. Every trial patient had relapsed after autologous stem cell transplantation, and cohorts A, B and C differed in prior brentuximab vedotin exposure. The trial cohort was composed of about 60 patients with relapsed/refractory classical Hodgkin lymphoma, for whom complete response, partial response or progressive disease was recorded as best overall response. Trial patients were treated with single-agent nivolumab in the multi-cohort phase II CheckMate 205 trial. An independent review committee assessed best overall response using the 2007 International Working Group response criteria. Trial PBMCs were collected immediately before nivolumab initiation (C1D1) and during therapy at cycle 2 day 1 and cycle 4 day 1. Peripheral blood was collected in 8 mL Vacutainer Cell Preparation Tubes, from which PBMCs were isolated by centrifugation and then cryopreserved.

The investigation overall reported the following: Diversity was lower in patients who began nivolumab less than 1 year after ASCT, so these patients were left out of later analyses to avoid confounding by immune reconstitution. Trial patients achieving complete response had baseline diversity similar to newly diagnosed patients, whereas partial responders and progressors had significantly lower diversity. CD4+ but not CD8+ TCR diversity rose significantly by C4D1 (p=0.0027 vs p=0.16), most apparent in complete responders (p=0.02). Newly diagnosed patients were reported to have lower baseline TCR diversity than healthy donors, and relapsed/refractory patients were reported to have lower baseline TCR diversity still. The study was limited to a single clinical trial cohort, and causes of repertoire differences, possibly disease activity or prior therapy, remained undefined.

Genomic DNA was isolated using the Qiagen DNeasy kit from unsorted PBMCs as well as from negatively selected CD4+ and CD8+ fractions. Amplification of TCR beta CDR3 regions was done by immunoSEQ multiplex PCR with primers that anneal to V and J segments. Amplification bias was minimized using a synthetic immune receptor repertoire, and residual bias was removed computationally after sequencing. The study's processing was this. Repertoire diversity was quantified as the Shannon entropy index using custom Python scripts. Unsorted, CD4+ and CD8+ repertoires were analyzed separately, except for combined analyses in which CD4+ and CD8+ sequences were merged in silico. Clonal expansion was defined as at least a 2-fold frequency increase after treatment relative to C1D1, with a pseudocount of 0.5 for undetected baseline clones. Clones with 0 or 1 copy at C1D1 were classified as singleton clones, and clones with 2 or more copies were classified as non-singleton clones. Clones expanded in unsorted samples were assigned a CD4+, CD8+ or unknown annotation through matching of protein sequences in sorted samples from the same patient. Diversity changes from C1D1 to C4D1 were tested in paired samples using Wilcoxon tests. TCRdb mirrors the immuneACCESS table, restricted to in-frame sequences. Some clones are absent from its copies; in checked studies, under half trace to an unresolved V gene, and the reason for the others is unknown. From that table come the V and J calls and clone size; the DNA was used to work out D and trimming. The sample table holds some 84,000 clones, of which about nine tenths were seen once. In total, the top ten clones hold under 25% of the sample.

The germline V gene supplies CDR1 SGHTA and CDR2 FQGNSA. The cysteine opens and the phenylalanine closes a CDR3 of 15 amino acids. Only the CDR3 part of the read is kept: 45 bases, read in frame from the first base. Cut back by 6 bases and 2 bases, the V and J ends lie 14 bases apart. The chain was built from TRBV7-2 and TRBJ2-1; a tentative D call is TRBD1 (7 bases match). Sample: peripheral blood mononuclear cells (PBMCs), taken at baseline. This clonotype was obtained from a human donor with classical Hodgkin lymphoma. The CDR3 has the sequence CASRGGGGAYNEQFF. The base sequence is TGTGCCAGCAGAGGAGGGGGCGGGGCCTACAATGAGCAGTTCTTC.